This T cell receptor (beta chain) was identified during a study of CD8+ T cells in alopecia areata (dated by TCRdb to between 2017 and 2018). About the study as a whole: Treated patients were enrolled in an open-label pilot trial of oral tofacitinib, 5 to 10 mg twice daily, for moderate-to-severe alopecia areata. Tofacitinib was administered for 6 to 18 months, and 6 months of follow-up off drug were then conducted to assess delayed response and recurrence. Scalp clonality was compared among normal scalp (n=4), patchy alopecia areata scalp (n=8), and alopecia totalis/universalis scalp (n=8). Scalp tissue and sorted CD4+ and CD8+ peripheral blood T cells from patchy and totalis/universalis alopecia areata patients and from healthy controls were covered by human TCRbeta sequencing. The study used high-throughput TCRbeta sequencing to examine T cell clonal expansion in alopecia areata, in both the C3H/HeJ mouse model and human patients. Amplification of TCRbeta CDR3 regions was done by immunoSEQ multiplex PCR using 35 Vbeta forward primers and 13 Jbeta reverse primers. The RNA source kit depended on sample type: the PAXgene miRNA kit for fixed scalp, the miRNeasy kit for PBMCs, and the RNeasy kit for mouse skin. Disease severity in treated patients was measured with the SALT score, which quantifies the percentage of affected scalp surface area. Patients on tofacitinib were biopsied at baseline and after 4 and 24 weeks of treatment, and several of the patients also had a later scalp biopsy. General conclusions and limits of the study: Many expanded lesional clones were found to persist in scalp and blood during tofacitinib treatment, and relapse after treatment cessation may be partly explained by this persistence. Scalp TCR repertoire analysis is complicated because resident alphabeta T cells in normal human skin are also sequenced, whereas mouse skin is dominated by gammadelta T cells. Scalp clonality and the number of expanded CD8+ clones among the top 100 scalp clones were significantly decreased by tofacitinib. The treated cohort was small, with a single nonresponder, so links between baseline CD8+ expansion and response need larger studies. Compared with mice, TCR sequences shared between patients were less clear, possibly partly because of HLA diversity across the patient population. Lesional scalp, especially in alopecia totalis/universalis, showed higher clonality and more expanded CD8+ clones than normal scalp, suggesting antigenic drive.

What this sample's treatment or condition label stands for: oral pan-JAK inhibitor, 5-10 mg twice daily. From alopecia areata patients, peripheral blood was collected along with lesional scalp punch biopsies. PBMCs were isolated by density centrifugation and stained for CD3, CD4 and CD8, after which CD4+ and CD8+ T cells were sorted on a FACSAria. Receptors were amplified or captured by the immunoSEQ multiplex PCR assay. RNA was extracted from all samples and reverse transcribed into cDNA, which served as template for TCR sequencing. First-strand cDNA was synthesized with SuperScript III using a 2:1 mix of oligo-dT and random hexamers. A synthetic immune receptor repertoire was used to measure amplification bias, and any remaining bias was corrected computationally. The original pipeline was this. Raw reads were preprocessed for error removal, and CDR3 was defined according to IMGT conventions as running from the conserved cysteine to phenylalanine. Clonality was computed by normalizing Shannon entropy by log2 of the number of productive unique TCRs and subtracting the result from 1. Scalp TCRbeta sequences were cross-referenced with sorted blood CD4 and CD8 repertoires so that the CD4 or CD8 identity of scalp clones could be inferred. Not all clones reach the TCRdb copy of this immuneACCESS table, which keeps in-frame sequences only. Checked studies attribute under half of the gap to unresolved V genes and leave the rest unexplained. Clonal size and the V and J genes are those of that table, whereas D and trimming came from the DNA. Recorded for this sample are around 97,000 clones; about nine tenths of them occurred a single time. Of the sample, 11% falls within the top ten clones.

Points on this clone: Its specific antigen is unknown. Per-base qualities were not stored, and no clone one base away is much larger.

As encoded in the germline V gene, CDR1 is WSHSY while CDR2 is SAAADI. The V end gives up 2 bases and the J end 3 bases, leaving 6 bases in the junction not matched to a gene. Measured from the cysteine to the phenylalanine, the CDR3 is 15 residues long. Only the CDR3 region is kept as DNA, spanning 45 bases read in frame from base 1. The source is a human donor with alopecia areata. The chain is encoded by TRBV10-2 joined to TRBJ1-2, with 7 central nucleotides matching TRBD1. The input for sequencing was CD8+ T cells sorted from blood, taken between weeks 30 and 35, from a patient treated with tofacitinib. CDR3 reads: CASSETDRVDYGYTF. The DNA sequence reads TGCGCCAGCAGTGAGACCGACAGGGTCGACTATGGCTACACCTTC.